This T cell receptor beta chain was sequenced in a study of control samples from healthy donors and cancer patients. Measured with immunoSEQ multiplex PCR; TCRdb has only the in-frame clones, and not every one. This repertoire shows fewer than 90,000 clones, nearly 85% found once; its top ten account for 25% to 30%. The germline V gene encodes CDR1 KGHDR and CDR2 SFDVKD. Trimming removed 1 base from V and 2 bases from J, with 4 bases in between. The CDR3 sequence is 13 residues long. This TCR was sampled from a middle-aged man in good health. Sequencing input: blood. The chain couples TRBV24-1 to TRBJ1-1, with D hard to call. The CDR3 loop is CATSDLHNTEAFF. CDR3 DNA sequence: TGTGCCACCAGTGATTTACACAACACTGAAGCTTTCTTT.